Following are 28 T cell receptor beta chains from one sample sequenced in a study of tumor-infiltrating lymphocytes in primary liver carcinoma. Joint extraction of RNA and DNA used about 17-32 mg of bulk tissue that was unsorted. Production of TCR beta cDNA used 400 to 650 ng total RNA together with a constant-region primer. Libraries for TCR beta were built through three nested multiplex PCR rounds, which together made up a slightly modified ARM-PCR procedure. Both of the initial two PCR rounds ran for about 11 cycles and employed TRBV1-TRBV30 forward primers alongside a C-beta reverse primer. TCRdb re-analysed the multiplex PCR reads in MiXCR, keeping a single row per CDR3 protein. The data hold about 130,000 distinct CDR3 sequences, with 64% observed a single time. Sequencing was performed on liver tumor tissue from sampling region 3. Subset given: tumor region T3, left-lateral pole. Receptors originate from a woman aged 60 to 75 with primary liver carcinoma and hepatitis B virus infection.

This clonotype was found many times. J is TRBJ1-5 and V is TRBV12-3 or TRBV12-4; D is undetermined. The CDR3 has 15 amino acids. The germline V and J ends were trimmed by 1 base and 3 bases, with 10 bases remaining between them. The CDR3 region has the DNA TGTGCCAGCAGTTTAGTCTCGTCAGCCAATCAGCCCCAGCATTTT. Translation: CASSLVSSANQPQHF.

This clonotype was counted many times. The genes are TRBV13 and TRBJ2-2; D remains ambiguous. The V gene's germline CDR1 is PRHDT and CDR2 FYEKMQ (reference sequence). V gave up 5 bases and J gave up 6 bases, with 7 bases separating them. The length of the CDR3 is 12 residues. CDR3 coding DNA: TGTGCCAGCAGCCGCCCAGCCGGGGAGCTGTTTTTT. Amino acids: CASSRPAGELFF. The complete variable domain, with remaining parts taken from reference TRBV13 and TRBJ2-2, reads AAGVIQSPRHLIKEKRETATLKCYPIPRHDTVYWYQQGPGQDPQFLISFYEKMQSDKGSIPDRFSAQQFSDYHSELNMSSLELGDSALYFCASSRPAGELFFGEGSRLTVL.

Points on this clonotype: A much larger clone lies one base from this, so it may be a read error. V usage is TRBV29-1 and J usage is TRBJ2-7; 7 nucleotides line up with TRBD2. The CDR3 is 15 amino acids. The junction had 15 bases not matched to a gene; V was cut back by 4 bases and J by 6 bases. In germline, CDR1 is SQVTM, CDR2 ANQGSEA. Here the CDR3 DNA reads TGCAGCGTTGCGGGGGGATCGTGGGGGACGGGCGAGCAGTACTTC. This gives the protein CSVAGGSWGTGEQYF.

This clonotype has a single count. J is TRBJ2-7 and V is TRBV7-9; perhaps TRBD2 as D (7 bases). CDR3 length: 11 amino acids. Germline V gene sequence: CDR1 SEHNR, CDR2 FQNEAQ (reference sequence). The V gene lost 10 bases and the J gene lost 4 bases, with 11 bases spanning the gap. CDR3 DNA: TGTGCCAACAGGGAGGGATACGAGCAGTACTTC. Protein product: CANREGYEQYF.

Of note for this clonotype: Germline and junction disagree at one end, which may indicate a read error. The chain is built from TRBV29-1 and TRBJ2-7, with D possibly TRBD1 on 7 matching bases. In germline, CDR1 is SQVTM, CDR2 ANQGSEA. The CDR3 contains 14 residues. The CDR3, as DNA: TGCAGTGTTGCGGGGACAGCGGCATCATACGAGCAGTACTTC. Its translation: CSVAGTAASYEQYF.

Of note for this clonotype: The germline gene is not matched at one end of the junction; a read error may be the cause. The gene calls are TRBV28 and TRBJ2-7; 13 bases line up with TRBD2. The CDR3 sequence is 14 residues long. CDR1 is MDHEN, CDR2 SYDVKM, per germline. The CDR3 is CAGSRTSGGYEQYF. The CDR3 bases are TGTGCCGGCAGTAGGACTAGCGGGGGCTACGAGCAGTACTTC.

The CDR3 reads CARSRSTASDSPLHF. The CDR3 nucleotides are TGTGCCAGGTCAAGGTCAACGGCTTCGGATTCACCCCTCCACTTT. This chain joins TRBV9 and TRBJ1-6; D unresolved. V was trimmed by 8 bases and J by 8 bases, leaving 20 bases between them. The V gene's germline CDR1 is SGDLS and CDR2 YYNGEE. This CDR3 has 15 amino acids.

The gene calls are TRBV2 and TRBJ2-7, with TRBD2 matching over 7 bases. The V gene end was trimmed by 7 bases and the J gene end by 0 bases; junction bases not matched to a gene: 6. CDR1 is SNHLY, CDR2 FYNNEI, per germline. This CDR3 has 14 amino acids. CDR3 in amino acids: CASIQGGFSYEQYF. The CDR3 bases are TGTGCCAGCATCCAGGGAGGGTTCTCCTACGAGCAGTACTTC.

This clonotype is categorized as medium-sized. The CDR3, as DNA: TGTGCCAGCAGCACTCGTCCTTCCCCCACAGATACGCAGTATTTT. This encodes CASSTRPSPTDTQYF. This chain joins TRBV11-2 and TRBJ2-3; D uncertain. Trimming removed 5 bases from V and 2 bases from J, with 14 bases in between. The CDR3 runs to 15 residues. Germline-derived CDR1 and CDR2 are SGHAT and FQNNGV.

Concerning this clonotype: The junction shows a germline mismatch at one end, possibly a read error. As DNA, the CDR3 is TGTGCCAGCAGCCCCACACGACAGACCTACGAGCAGCATTTC. Translated: CASSPTRQTYEQHF. This rearrangement joins TRBV11-2 to TRBJ2-7; weak D call: TRBD1 (5 bases). The germline V gene has CDR1 SGHAT and CDR2 FQNNGV. There are 14 residues in the CDR3. The complete variable domain, with remaining parts taken from reference TRBV11-2 and TRBJ2-7, reads EAGVAQSPRYKIIEKRQSVAFWCNPISGHATLYWYQQILGQGPKLLIQFQNNGVVDDSQLPKDRFSAERLKGVDSTLKIQPAKLEDSAVYLCASSPTRQTYEQHFGPGTRLTVT.

About this clonotype: A read error may account for a junction end that differs from germline. V usage is TRBV6-5 and J usage is TRBJ2-7, with D possibly being TRBD1 (6 bases). The length of the CDR3 is 14 residues. Germline V CDR1 and CDR2: MNHEY, SVGAGI. The CDR3 DNA is TGTACCAGCAGCTTTGGTGGGACACCTTACGAGCCGTACTTC. It codes for CTSSFGGTPYEPYF.

Points on this clonotype: One junction end disagrees with the germline gene, perhaps due to a read error. CDR3 nucleotides: TGCGCCAGCAGTCAAGATCACTGGACAGGATCGGGTGGCTACACCTTC. Translation gives CASSQDHWTGSGGYTF. The gene calls are TRBV4-1 and TRBJ1-2; 7 nucleotides agree with TRBD1. CDR1 is MGHRA and CDR2 is YSYEKL in the germline V gene. The CDR3 length is 16 residues.

For this clonotype: The missing conserved phenylalanine or tryptophan at the end of this CDR3 makes a read error likely. Because the CDR3's place on the DNA is in doubt, the DNA is left out and the CDR3 is given as listed by TCRdb. V is TRBV6-1 and J is TRBJ2-1; the DNA was not used to check the table's D call, TRBD1. The CDR3 length is 16 residues, termini included. In germline, CDR1 is MNHNS, CDR2 SASEGT. The CDR3 is CVSRGQGHDSYNEQSL.

The CDR3: CARSRRAGGNTIYF. CDR3 nucleotide sequence: TGTGCCAGGAGCCGGAGGGCAGGAGGAAACACCATATATTTT. V usage is TRBV11-2 and J usage is TRBJ1-3; no clear D gene. The V end was cut by 9 bases, the J end by 4 bases, with 16 bases between. The germline gives CDR1 SGHAT, CDR2 FQNNGV. CDR3 length equals 14 residues.

To note about this clonotype: The germline gene is not matched at one end of the junction; a read error may be the cause. The V and J genes are TRBV11-2 and TRBJ2-5; D is undetermined. CDR1 SGHAT and CDR2 FQNNGV come from the germline V gene. The CDR3 contains 14 residues. CDR3 sequence (DNA): TGTGCCAGCAGGGGCCTTACGTACCAAGAGACTCAGTGCTTC. This translates into CASRGLTYQETQCF. Supplemented by reference TRBV11-2 and TRBJ2-5, the full variable domain reads EAGVAQSPRYKIIEKRQSVAFWCNPISGHATLYWYQQILGQGPKLLIQFQNNGVVDDSQLPKDRFSAERLKGVDSTLKIQPAKLEDSAVYLCASRGLTYQETQCFGPGTRLLVL.

Remarks on this clonotype: Mismatch with germline at one junction end may stem from a read error. The V call is TRBV11-2, the J call TRBJ2-5, with 8 bases lining up with TRBD1. There are 14 residues in the CDR3. Germline V lookup: CDR1 SGHAT, CDR2 FQNNGV. The CDR3 is CDSSLEGQVGGQYF. Written as DNA, the CDR3 is TGTGACAGCAGCTTAGAGGGACAGGTCGGCGGCCAGTACTTC.

The table lists this clonotype with many counts. CDR3 nucleotide sequence: TGCAGCGTCGCAAACCTGGGGATGGGTAAGAACGAGCAGTTCTTC. This gives the protein CSVANLGMGKNEQFF. The chain couples TRBV29-1 to TRBJ2-1; D gene ambiguous. V was cut by 6 bases and J by 10 bases, with 25 bases left in between. Germline CDR1 and CDR2: SQVTM and ANQGSEA. The CDR3 is made up of 15 amino acids.

On this clonotype: One end of the junction fails to match germline, which may point to a read error. The rearrangement links TRBV5-6 to TRBJ2-3; D is perhaps TRBD2 (5 bases). Germline lookup yields CDR1 SGHDT and CDR2 YYEEEE. The CDR3 contains 14 residues. The DNA for the CDR3 is TGTGCCAGCAACTTGATCGGGGTAGTAGATACGCAGTATTTT. Translating gives CASNLIGVVDTQYF.

Concerning this clonotype: This may be a read error, as it is one base from a much larger clone. V is TRBV28 and J is TRBJ1-2; D ambiguous. CDR1 and CDR2 from the germline V gene are MDHEN and SYDVKM. Trimming took 3 bases from V and 3 from J, leaving 11 bases between them. CDR3 length equals 14 residues. The CDR3 loop is CASSLRPSDYGYTF. CDR3 bases: TGTGCCAGCAGTTTGAGACCGTCGGACTATGGCTACACCTTC.

Concerning this clonotype itself: A much more abundant neighbour one base away suggests this may be a read error. The chain couples TRBV7-8 to TRBJ2-5; 7 nucleotides match TRBD2. CDR3 length: 15 amino acids. Germline CDR1 reads SGHVS; CDR2 reads FQNEAQ. This CDR3 reads CASRLGSSGQETQYF. The CDR3 DNA reads as TGTGCCAGCAGGTTAGGGTCTAGCGGCCAAGAGACCCAGTACTTC.

This clonotype was seen only a few times. The chain is built from TRBV28 and TRBJ2-7; 8 bases map to TRBD2. The CDR3 spans 12 residues. Trimming took 8 bases from V and 7 from J; bases not matched to a gene: 7. Germline loops: CDR1 MDHEN, CDR2 SYDVKM. The CDR3: CASGTREEEQYF. CDR3 DNA: TGTGCCAGCGGTACGCGGGAGGAGGAGCAGTACTTC.

The chain joins TRBV6-6 to TRBJ2-7, with D perhaps TRBD2 (6 bases). This CDR3 is 10 amino acids long. CDR1 MNHNY and CDR2 SVGAGI come from the germline V gene (reference sequence). In DNA form, the CDR3 reads TGTGTCACCCGGTCGGGCGGGGACTACTTC. As protein: CVTRSGGDYF.

A note on this clonotype: A junction boundary mismatches the germline segment, possibly from a read error. The rearrangement links TRBV6-5 to TRBJ2-6; D possibly corresponds to TRBD2 (6 bases). This CDR3 spans 16 amino acids. CDR1 MNHEY and CDR2 SVGAGI come from the germline V gene. DNA of the CDR3: TGTGCCAGCGTCCCGCGGGGCGTCTCTGAGGCCAACGTCCTGACTTTC. This codes for CASVPRGVSEANVLTF.

Many counts were recorded for this clonotype. The J gene is TRBJ2-4, the V gene TRBV12-3 or TRBV12-4, with 8 positions matching TRBD1. CDR3 size: 14 residues. After removal of 6 bases from V and 6 bases from J, the junction contained 7 bases not matched to a gene. The CDR3 spells CASSTDRVTNIQYF. The CDR3, as DNA: TGTGCCAGCAGCACGGACAGGGTTACAAACATTCAGTACTTC.

Comments on this clonotype: At one end, the junction sequence differs from germline, possibly due to a read error. This chain connects TRBV11-2 to TRBJ2-3, with TRBD2 identical over 8 bases. Germline assignment: CDR1 SGHAT and CDR2 FQNNGV. This CDR3 is 14 amino acids long. The CDR3 coding sequence is TGTCCCAGCGGCTTAACGGGGGGGACAGATACGCAGTATTTT. It is translated as CPSGLTGGTDTQYF.

The CDR3 bases are TGTGCCAGCACCCACGGCGGGGGATTTAGCTACGAGCAGTACTTC. Translating it yields CASTHGGGFSYEQYF. The chain is built from TRBV7-9 and TRBJ2-7; 7 bases align to TRBD2. The V and J ends lost 7 bases and 3 bases, in that order; junction bases with no gene match: 12. This CDR3 has 15 residues. CDR1 is SEHNR, CDR2 FQNEAQ, per germline (reference sequence).

A word on this clonotype: A read error may be the cause here, since a much bigger clone is one base away. The chain links TRBV29-1 to TRBJ1-3; 10 bases map to TRBD1. Germline CDR1 SQVTM, CDR2 ANQGSEA. CDR3 length: 13 residues. The V gene end was trimmed by 6 bases and the J gene end by 4 bases; junction bases not matched to a gene: 3. DNA of the CDR3: TGCAGCGTCGTGACAGGGGGCGGAAACACCATATATTTT. Its translation is CSVVTGGGNTIYF. The full variable domain, with the rest looked up from reference TRBV29-1 and TRBJ1-3, is SAVISQKPSRDICQRGTSLTIQCQVDSQVTMMFWYRQQPGQSLTLIATANQGSEATYESGFVIDKFPISRPNLTFSTLTVSNMSPEDSSIYLCSVVTGGGNTIYFGEGSWLTVV.

About this clonotype itself: One end of the junction varies from germline; a read error may be responsible. V and J are TRBV28 and TRBJ2-2; 11 bases align to TRBD2. This CDR3 spans 17 amino acids. The germline CDR1 and CDR2 sequences are MDHEN and SYDVKM. CDR3 bases: TGTGTCAGCAGCAGTACGGGGACTAGCGGGAACACCGGGGAGCTGTTTTTT. Its protein is CVSSSTGTSGNTGELFF.